This T cell receptor beta chain was documented in a study of cytomegalovirus exposure and HLA in healthy donors. Study details: Researchers found that approximately 77% of fewer than 450 genotyped donors fell within the Caucasian-associated ancestry cluster. Study-wide points: Generally TCR sequences proved uncommon, though certain public TCRs appeared in numerous donors.

A multiplex PCR was run with 60 Vbeta primers and 13 Jbeta primers. Using immunoSEQ multiplex PCR, the repertoire was profiled, and TCRdb retains in-frame clones only, with some absent. The data show approximately 46,000 clones, around three quarters seen once. This clone appeared a few times. Its antigen is currently unknown. The CDR3 has 15 residues. The germline gives CDR1 MNHEY, CDR2 SVGAGI. The junction had 8 bases not matched to a gene; V was cut back by 6 bases and J by 2 bases. This TCR derives from a man aged 25 to 40 in good health and CMV-seronegative. V is TRBV6-5 and J is TRBJ2-7; 9 nucleotides line up with TRBD2. Specimen: PBMCs. CDR3 coding DNA: TGTGCCAGCAGCCTGTATAGCGGGAGCGCCTACGAGCAGTACTTC. Translating gives CASSLYSGSAYEQYF.